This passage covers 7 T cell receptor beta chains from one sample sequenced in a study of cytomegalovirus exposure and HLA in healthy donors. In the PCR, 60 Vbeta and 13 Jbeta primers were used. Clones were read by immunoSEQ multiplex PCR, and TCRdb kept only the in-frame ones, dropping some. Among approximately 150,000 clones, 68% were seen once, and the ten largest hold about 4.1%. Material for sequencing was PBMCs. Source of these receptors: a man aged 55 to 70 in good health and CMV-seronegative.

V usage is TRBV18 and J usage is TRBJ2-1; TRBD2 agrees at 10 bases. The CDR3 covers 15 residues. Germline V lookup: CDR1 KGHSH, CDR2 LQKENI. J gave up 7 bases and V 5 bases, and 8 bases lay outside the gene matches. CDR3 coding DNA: TGTGCCAGCTCAACACAGCGGGAGGGCCGTAATGAGCAGTTCTTC. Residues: CASSTQREGRNEQFF.

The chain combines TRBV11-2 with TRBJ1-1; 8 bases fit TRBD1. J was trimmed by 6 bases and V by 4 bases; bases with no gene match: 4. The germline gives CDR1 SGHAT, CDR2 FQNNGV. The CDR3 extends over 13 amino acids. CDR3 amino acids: CASSSGGRAEAFF. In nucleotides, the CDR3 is TGTGCCAGCAGCTCAGGGGGCAGGGCTGAAGCTTTCTTT.

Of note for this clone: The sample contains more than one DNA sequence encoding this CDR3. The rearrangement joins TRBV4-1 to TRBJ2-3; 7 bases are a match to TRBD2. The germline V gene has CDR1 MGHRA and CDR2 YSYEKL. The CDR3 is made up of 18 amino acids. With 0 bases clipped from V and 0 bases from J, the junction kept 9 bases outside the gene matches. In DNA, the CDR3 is TGCGCCAGCAGCCAAGATGCCCCCCCAGCGGGAAGCACAGATACGCAGTATTTT. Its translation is CASSQDAPPAGSTDTQYF.

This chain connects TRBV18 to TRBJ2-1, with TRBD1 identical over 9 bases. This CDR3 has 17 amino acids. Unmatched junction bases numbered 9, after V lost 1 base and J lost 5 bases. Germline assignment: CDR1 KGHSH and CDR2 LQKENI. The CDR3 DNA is TGTGCCAGCTCACCACAGGGACAGGGCCAACAAGACAATGAGCAGTTCTTC. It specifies CASSPQGQGQQDNEQFF. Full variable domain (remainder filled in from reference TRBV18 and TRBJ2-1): NAGVMQNPRHLVRRRGQEARLRCSPMKGHSHVYWYRQLPEEGLKFMVYLQKENIIDESGMPKERFSAEFPKEGPSILRIQQVVRGDSAAYFCASSPQGQGQQDNEQFFGPGTRLTVL.

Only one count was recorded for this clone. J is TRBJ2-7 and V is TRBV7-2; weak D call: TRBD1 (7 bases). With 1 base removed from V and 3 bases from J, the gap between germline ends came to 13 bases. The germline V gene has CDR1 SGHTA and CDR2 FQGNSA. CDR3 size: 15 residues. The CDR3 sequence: CASSLVTGEVYEQYF. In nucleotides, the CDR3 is TGTGCCAGCAGCTTAGTTACAGGGGAGGTCTACGAGCAGTACTTC.

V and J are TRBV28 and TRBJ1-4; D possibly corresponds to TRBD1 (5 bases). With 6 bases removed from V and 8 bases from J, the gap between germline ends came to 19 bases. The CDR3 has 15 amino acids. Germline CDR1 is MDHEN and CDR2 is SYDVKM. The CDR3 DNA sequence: TGTGCCAGCAGATCCTCCGGGCCTACAGGAGAAAAACTGTTTTTT. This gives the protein CASRSSGPTGEKLFF.

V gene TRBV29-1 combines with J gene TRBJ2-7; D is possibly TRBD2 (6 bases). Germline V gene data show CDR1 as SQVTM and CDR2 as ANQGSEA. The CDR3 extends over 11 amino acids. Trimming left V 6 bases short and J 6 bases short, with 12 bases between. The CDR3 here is CSVVNGGEQYF. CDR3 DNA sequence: TGCAGCGTCGTCAACGGGGGCGAGCAGTACTTC.